These 30 T cell receptor beta chains originate from one sample sequenced in a study of blood T cells in healthy people across ages. Combining a sample-barcoded 5' primer with a J-beta primer mix, a second PCR ran for roughly 7 to 11 cycles. TCRdb ran MiXCR on the 5' RACE reads and lists one entry per CDR3 protein. The sample holds 1,800,000 or so distinct CDR3 sequences, about two fifths seen once. The source material was blood. The receptors stem from a human donor in good health.

This clonotype was recorded a few times. The chain employs TRBV5-1 and TRBJ2-3; 14 nucleotides line up with TRBD2. This CDR3 contains 18 residues. Germline CDR1 reads SGHRS; CDR2 reads YFSETQ. After removal of 0 bases from V and 4 bases from J, the junction contained 7 bases not matched to a gene. CDR3 nucleotides: TGCGCCAGCAGCTTGGTCATCGGGACTAGCGGGGGTCCAGATACGCAGTATTTT. Protein: CASSLVIGTSGGPDTQYF.

V gene TRBV27 combines with J gene TRBJ2-7; 8 bases agree with TRBD1. The CDR3 runs 15 residues. The trim removed 2 bases at V and 3 bases at J, leaving 6 bases unmatched. Germline V CDR1 and CDR2: MNHEY, SMNVEV (reference sequence). CDR3 region: CASSLTPTGVYEQYF. As DNA, the CDR3 is TGTGCCAGCAGTTTAACCCCGACAGGGGTCTACGAGCAGTACTTC.

This clonotype was seen more than once but under ten times. V is TRBV5-1 and J is TRBJ2-7; D is perhaps TRBD1 (6 bases). This CDR3 is built from 13 residues. CDR1 and CDR2 (germline): SGHRS, YFSETQ. V was clipped by 2 bases and J by 6 bases, with 12 bases between them. The chain's CDR3 is CASSFWGPVEQYF. The CDR3 DNA reads as TGCGCCAGCAGCTTCTGGGGGCCGGTCGAGCAGTACTTC.

This clonotype was seen a few times. The rearrangement joins TRBV5-1 to TRBJ2-3; TRBD1 is a possible D gene (5 bases). This CDR3 contains 15 residues. CDR1 and CDR2 (germline): SGHRS, YFSETQ. Trimming cost V 1 base and J 6 bases, with 15 bases left between them. CDR3 DNA: TGCGCCAGCAGCTTGAGGGGCAGTGGTTTGGATACGCAGTATTTT. It specifies CASSLRGSGLDTQYF.

This sequence joins TRBV20-1 and TRBJ2-5, with 9 positions matching TRBD2. This CDR3 is 16 amino acids long. CDR1 and CDR2 (germline): DFQATT, SNEGSKA (reference sequence). The trim removed 6 bases at V and 1 base at J, leaving 12 bases unmatched. Here the CDR3 reads CSAGTSKSTSQETQYF. The CDR3 bases are TGCAGTGCCGGGACTAGCAAATCCACATCCCAAGAGACCCAGTACTTC.

This clonotype occurred a few times. The chain combines TRBV29-1 with TRBJ2-1; a weak D match, TRBD2 (7 bases). CDR1 SQVTM and CDR2 ANQGSEA come from the germline V gene. This CDR3 region has 17 residues. Trimming removed 6 bases from V and 9 bases from J, with 30 bases in between. CDR3 sequence (DNA): TGCAGCGTCGGCCGAAGGGGGGGAGACAAGGTGGGAATTGAGCAGTTCTTC. Translating gives CSVGRRGGDKVGIEQFF.

This clonotype was found a few times. The chain links TRBV11-2 to TRBJ1-6; D is ambiguous. V gave up 0 bases and J gave up 3 bases, with 6 bases separating them. Germline V CDR1 and CDR2: SGHAT, FQNNGV. The CDR3 totals 15 residues. CDR3 sequence: CASSLEWYYNSPLHF. For the CDR3, the DNA is TGTGCCAGCAGCTTAGAGTGGTACTATAATTCACCCCTCCACTTT. The variable domain in full, completed from reference TRBV11-2 and TRBJ1-6, reads EAGVAQSPRYKIIEKRQSVAFWCNPISGHATLYWYQQILGQGPKLLIQFQNNGVVDDSQLPKDRFSAERLKGVDSTLKIQPAKLEDSAVYLCASSLEWYYNSPLHFGNGTRLTVT.

The genes are TRBV7-2 and TRBJ2-5; 7 nucleotides agree with TRBD1. The CDR3 is made up of 14 amino acids. The V and J ends lost 5 bases and 5 bases, in that order; junction bases with no gene match: 8. The germline V gene has CDR1 SGHTA and CDR2 FQGNSA. CDR3 DNA sequence: TGTGCCAGCAGCGCGAACAGGGGAATGGAGACCCAGTACTTC. This sequence encodes CASSANRGMETQYF.

This chain connects TRBV14 to TRBJ2-5; D tentatively fits TRBD1 or TRBD2 (6 bases each). Germline V gives CDR1 SGHDN, CDR2 FVKESK. This CDR3 has 16 amino acids. V was trimmed by 1 base and J by 5 bases, leaving 17 bases between them. The CDR3 coding sequence is TGTGCCAGCAGCCAAGTCGGGGGAGTCAGGGGTGAGACCCAGTACTTC. It specifies CASSQVGGVRGETQYF.

The genes are TRBV11-2 and TRBJ2-1; 7 nucleotides align to TRBD1. V lost 4 bases, J lost 2 bases, and 5 bases stayed unmatched. CDR1 is SGHAT, CDR2 FQNNGV, per germline. This CDR3 is 15 amino acids long. The CDR3, as DNA: TGTGCCAGCAGCTCCGGGACAGCCCCCTACAATGAGCAGTTCTTC. It encodes CASSSGTAPYNEQFF. Complete variable domain (other parts from reference TRBV11-2 and TRBJ2-1): EAGVAQSPRYKIIEKRQSVAFWCNPISGHATLYWYQQILGQGPKLLIQFQNNGVVDDSQLPKDRFSAERLKGVDSTLKIQPAKLEDSAVYLCASSSGTAPYNEQFFGPGTRLTVL.

The genes are TRBV7-2 and TRBJ1-6; no clear D gene. The CDR3 contains 13 residues. V shed 5 bases and J shed 6 bases, with 8 bases lying between them. CDR1 and CDR2 from the germline V gene are SGHTA and FQGNSA. CDR3 loop: CASSQDSNSPLHF. The CDR3, as DNA: TGTGCCAGCAGCCAGGATTCTAATTCACCCCTCCACTTT.

J is TRBJ2-1 and V is TRBV3-1, with D tentatively TRBD2 (5 bases). The CDR3 is made up of 14 amino acids. Deletions cut 2 bases from V and 5 bases from J, with 10 bases between. Germline V gene sequence: CDR1 LGHDT, CDR2 YNNKEL (reference sequence). This CDR3 reads CASSQPPGNNEQFF. The DNA of the CDR3 is TGTGCCAGCAGCCAACCGCCGGGGAACAATGAGCAGTTCTTC.

In the case of this clonotype: At one end the junction does not follow the germline gene, possibly because of a read error. The chain carries TRBV12-3 or TRBV12-4 and TRBJ1-2; the D gene is possibly TRBD1 (5 bases). The CDR3 contains 13 residues. CDR3 bases: TGTGCCAGCAATACCGGGGCCAACTCTGGCTACACCTTC. Protein sequence: CASNTGANSGYTF.

The rearrangement links TRBV7-2 to TRBJ1-2; D unresolved. This CDR3 is 12 amino acids long. The germline V gene has CDR1 SGHTA and CDR2 FQGNSA. V was clipped by 5 bases and J by 7 bases, with 11 bases between them. The CDR3 is CASSRGWAGYTF. CDR3 nucleotides: TGTGCCAGCAGCCGAGGATGGGCTGGCTACACCTTC.

This clonotype was picked up a small number of times. The chain uses TRBV6-2 or TRBV6-3 and TRBJ2-1; D gene unclear. V gave up 10 bases and J gave up 6 bases, with 13 bases separating them. The germline gives CDR1 MNHEY, CDR2 SVGEGT. This CDR3 has 12 residues. The chain's CDR3 is CATTLNGNEQFF. The DNA of the CDR3 is TGTGCCACCACCCTAAACGGCAATGAGCAGTTCTTC.

This clonotype was counted between two and nine times. V gene TRBV19 combines with J gene TRBJ2-3; D not certain. From germline, CDR1 is LNHDA and CDR2 SQIVND (reference sequence). The length of the CDR3 is 15 residues. The ends were cut back, 3 bases at V and 0 bases at J, with 10 bases in the middle. In nucleotides, the CDR3 is TGTGCCAGTAGTATCAGATTACTGAGCACAGATACGCAGTATTTT. This sequence encodes CASSIRLLSTDTQYF.

The V and J genes are TRBV4-3 and TRBJ1-2, with TRBD1 matching 7 bases. CDR3 length equals 15 residues. Germline lookup yields CDR1 LGHNA and CDR2 YSLEER. With 0 bases clipped from V and 5 bases from J, the junction kept 6 bases outside the gene matches. The CDR3 loop reads CASSQDEGTVYGYTF. Written as DNA, the CDR3 is TGCGCCAGCAGCCAAGACGAAGGGACAGTTTATGGCTACACCTTC.

The V and J genes are TRBV3-1 and TRBJ2-4, with 9 bases matching TRBD1. The J call is doubtful: the DNA matches TRBJ2-5 better. The germline V gene encodes CDR1 LGHDT and CDR2 YNNKEL (reference sequence). This CDR3 comprises 17 residues. The CDR3 region is CASSSGITDRGEETQYF. CDR3 coding DNA: TGTGCCAGCAGCAGTGGAATTACGGACAGGGGAGAGGAGACCCAGTACTTC.

This chain links TRBV6-6 with TRBJ2-1; D gene ambiguous. The CDR3 is 14 residues long. The V gene's germline CDR1 is MNHNY and CDR2 SVGAGI (reference sequence). V was cut by 5 bases and J by 8 bases, with 16 bases left in between. Written as DNA, the CDR3 is TGTGCCAGCAGTCCACAACGGCCGTTCGATGAGCAGTTCTTC. It yields the protein CASSPQRPFDEQFF.

V usage is TRBV6-6 and J usage is TRBJ1-4; D possibly corresponds to TRBD1 (5 bases). V was shortened by 6 bases and J by 13 bases, with 12 bases between the two germline ends. In germline, CDR1 is MNHNY, CDR2 SVGAGI (reference sequence). There are 11 residues in the CDR3. The CDR3, as DNA: TGTGCCAGCAGGTCGGGGGGGGTACTGTTTTTT. Translated, it gives CASRSGGVLFF.

The chain recombines TRBV6-2 or TRBV6-3 with TRBJ1-5; 8 nucleotides align to TRBD1. Trimming took 6 bases from V and 4 from J; bases not matched to a gene: 8. The length of the CDR3 is 15 residues. Germline values: CDR1 MNHEY, CDR2 SVGEGT. DNA of the CDR3: TGTGCCAGCAGACTTCTCGACAGGGGAAATCAGCCCCAGCATTTT. Its protein product is CASRLLDRGNQPQHF.

The chain is built from TRBV29-1 and TRBJ2-6; D gene uncertain. The CDR3 sequence is 15 residues long. Germline V CDR1 and CDR2: SQVTM, ANQGSEA. The V and J ends lost 2 bases and 4 bases respectively, with 12 bases between them. In DNA form, the CDR3 reads TGCAGCGTTGAAACTGGGTTTAGAGGGGCCAACGTCCTGACTTTC. Its translation: CSVETGFRGANVLTF.

This clonotype was found once. CDR3 bases: TGCGCCAGCAGCCAGGAAGGACTAGCCAGGTACAATGAGCAGTTCTTC. Its translation: CASSQEGLARYNEQFF. The chain employs TRBV4-1 and TRBJ2-1, with TRBD2 identical over 8 bases. Germline V lookup: CDR1 MGHRA, CDR2 YSYEKL. The V segment lost 3 bases and the J segment 4 bases; nucleotides outside the gene matches: 8. The CDR3 contains 16 residues.

This clonotype has only a few counts. This chain links TRBV6-2 or TRBV6-3 with TRBJ2-1; no clear D. Germline V gene sequence: CDR1 MNHEY, CDR2 SVGEGT. V lost 6 bases and J lost 9, with 24 bases in between. This CDR3 has 16 residues. CDR3 nucleotides: TGTGCCAGCAGCAGGAACTTGGAACTAAGGGCCGGTGAGCAGTTCTTC. Protein sequence: CASSRNLELRAGEQFF.

This clonotype was observed a few times. The chain joins TRBV18 to TRBJ1-1, with D perhaps matching TRBD1 (6 bases). The CDR3 runs to 15 residues. V dropped 1 base and J dropped 1 base, with 10 bases sitting between them. Germline CDR1 KGHSH, CDR2 LQKENI. CDR3 bases: TGTGCCAGCTCACCACTACGGGGGCAGAACACTGAAGCTTTCTTT. Translating gives CASSPLRGQNTEAFF.

To note about this clonotype: A much larger clone differs by one base, so this may be a read error. As the CDR3 is not closed by the conserved phenylalanine or tryptophan, this likely results from a read error. The genes are TRBV18 and TRBJ2-3; D uncertain. Trimming removed 0 bases from V and 5 bases from J, with 12 bases in between. Germline V gives CDR1 KGHSH, CDR2 LQKENI. The CDR3 totals 15 residues. The CDR3 here is CASSPPALALDTQYL. The CDR3 coding sequence is TGTGCCAGCTCACCACCCGCCTTAGCCTTAGATACGCAGTATTTG.

This clonotype was counted between two and nine times. The CDR3 is CSVVSGPDTQYF. CDR3 DNA: TGCAGCGTTGTCTCGGGACCAGATACGCAGTATTTT. V is TRBV29-1 and J is TRBJ2-3; D may match TRBD1 or TRBD2 (5 bases each). CDR1 SQVTM and CDR2 ANQGSEA come from the germline V gene. Trimming pared 4 bases from V and 4 bases from J, leaving 9 bases between. The CDR3 runs to 12 residues.

The rearrangement links TRBV2 to TRBJ1-4; D not resolved. Germline CDR1 is SNHLY and CDR2 is FYNNEI. This CDR3 is built from 15 residues. Between the trimmed V and J ends, which lost 3 bases and 5 bases, there was a span of 13 bases. The CDR3 reads CASSDSSGRNEKLFF. Here the CDR3 DNA reads TGTGCCAGCAGTGATTCCAGCGGGAGGAATGAAAAACTGTTTTTT.

The chain links TRBV7-9 to TRBJ1-1; tentative D call: TRBD1 (6 bases). The germline gives CDR1 SEHNR, CDR2 FQNEAQ (reference sequence). The V end was cut by 5 bases, the J end by 8 bases, with 12 bases between. This CDR3 region has 12 residues. CDR3 residues: CASSKRDIEAFF. The CDR3 nucleotides are TGTGCCAGCAGCAAGAGGGACATAGAAGCTTTCTTT.

The V call is TRBV4-3, the J call TRBJ2-1; the D gene is possibly TRBD2 (6 bases). Trimming took off 0 bases at V and 6 bases at J, with 12 bases between the two ends. The CDR3 loop spans 15 amino acids. Per the germline V gene, CDR1 is LGHNA and CDR2 is YSLEER. CDR3 nucleotides: TGCGCCAGCAGCCAAGAGGGAGGACTAACCAATGAGCAGTTCTTC. Protein product: CASSQEGGLTNEQFF.